This T cell receptor (beta chain) comes out of a study of T cells in tuberculosis. Across the study: IGRA-negative adolescents, IGRA-positive adolescents with latent tuberculosis and adults with active tuberculosis formed this South African cohort. General study findings and limits: GMM-specific TCRs were nearer to active tuberculosis alpha repertoires, suggesting expansion.

Remarks on this clone: Its antigen is as yet unknown.

With 5 bases clipped from V and 5 bases from J, the junction kept 7 bases outside the gene matches. Germline loops: CDR1 SGHNT, CDR2 YENEEA. The CDR3 is 16 residues long. Generated by immunoSEQ multiplex PCR, the TCRdb table keeps only in-frame clones and is missing some. The sample holds more than 40,000 clones, roughly 94% seen once. Input material: PBMCs. The receptor comes from a donor aged 10-35 years with latent tuberculosis or without tuberculosis infection. Some clones in this sample may be carry-over from other donors' samples. The J gene is TRBJ2-2, the V gene TRBV11-3; 11 bases are shared with TRBD2. CDR3 sequence (DNA): TGTGCCAGCAGCCAGGGGGGACTAGCGGATACCGGGGAGCTGTTTTTT. Its translation is CASSQGGLADTGELFF.